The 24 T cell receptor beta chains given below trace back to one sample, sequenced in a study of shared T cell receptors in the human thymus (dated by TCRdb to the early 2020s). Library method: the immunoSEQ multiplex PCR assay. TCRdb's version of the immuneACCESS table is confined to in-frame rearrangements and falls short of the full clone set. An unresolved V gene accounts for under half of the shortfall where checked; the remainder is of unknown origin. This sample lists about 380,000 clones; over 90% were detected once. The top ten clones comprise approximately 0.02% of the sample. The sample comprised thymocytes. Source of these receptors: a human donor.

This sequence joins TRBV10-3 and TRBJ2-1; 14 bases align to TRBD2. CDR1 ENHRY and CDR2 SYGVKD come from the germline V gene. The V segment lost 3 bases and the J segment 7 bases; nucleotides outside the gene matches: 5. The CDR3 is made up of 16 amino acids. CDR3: CAISDPTSGRGNEQFF. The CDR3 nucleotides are TGTGCCATCAGTGACCCGACTAGCGGGAGGGGGAATGAGCAGTTCTTC.

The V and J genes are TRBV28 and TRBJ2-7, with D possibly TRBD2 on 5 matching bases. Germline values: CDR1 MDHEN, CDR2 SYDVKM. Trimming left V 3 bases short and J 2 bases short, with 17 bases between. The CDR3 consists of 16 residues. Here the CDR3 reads CASSFPPADLPYEQYF. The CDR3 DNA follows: TGTGCCAGCAGTTTCCCCCCCGCGGACTTACCCTACGAGCAGTACTTC.

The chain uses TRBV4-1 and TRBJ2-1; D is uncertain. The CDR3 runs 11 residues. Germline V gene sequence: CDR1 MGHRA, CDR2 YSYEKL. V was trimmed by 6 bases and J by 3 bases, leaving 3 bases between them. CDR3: CASRNYNEQFF. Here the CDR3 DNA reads TGCGCCAGCAGGAACTACAATGAGCAGTTCTTC.

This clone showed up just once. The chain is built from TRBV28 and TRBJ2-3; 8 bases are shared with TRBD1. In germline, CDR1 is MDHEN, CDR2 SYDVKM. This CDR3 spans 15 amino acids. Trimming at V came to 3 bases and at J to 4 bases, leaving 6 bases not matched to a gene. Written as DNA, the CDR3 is TGTGCCAGCAGTTTCTCAGGGGGCCTCGCAGATACGCAGTATTTT. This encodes CASSFSGGLADTQYF.

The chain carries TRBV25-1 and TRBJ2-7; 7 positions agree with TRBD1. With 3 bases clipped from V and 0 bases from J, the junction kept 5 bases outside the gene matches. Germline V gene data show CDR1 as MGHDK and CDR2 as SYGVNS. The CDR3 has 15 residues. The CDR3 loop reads CASSDRGPSSYEQYF. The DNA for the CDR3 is TGTGCCAGCAGTGATAGGGGGCCGAGCTCCTACGAGCAGTACTTC.

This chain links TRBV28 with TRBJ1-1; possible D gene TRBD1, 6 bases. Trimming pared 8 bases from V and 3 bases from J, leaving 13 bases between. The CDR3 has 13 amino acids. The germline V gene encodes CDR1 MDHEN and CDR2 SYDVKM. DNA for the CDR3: TGTGCCAGCGAAAGGGGGTTGGACACTGAAGCTTTCTTT. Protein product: CASERGLDTEAFF.

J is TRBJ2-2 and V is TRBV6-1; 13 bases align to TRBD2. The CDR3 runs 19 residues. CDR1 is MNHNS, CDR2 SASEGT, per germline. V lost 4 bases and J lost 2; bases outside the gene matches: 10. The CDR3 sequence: CASSAAGTSGVDNTGELFF. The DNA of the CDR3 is TGTGCCAGCAGTGCAGCTGGGACTAGCGGGGTAGATAACACCGGGGAGCTGTTTTTT.

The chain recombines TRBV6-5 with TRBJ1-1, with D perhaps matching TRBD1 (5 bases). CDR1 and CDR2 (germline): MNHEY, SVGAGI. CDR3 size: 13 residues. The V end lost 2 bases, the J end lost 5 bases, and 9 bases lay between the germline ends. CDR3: CASSYAEGTEAFF. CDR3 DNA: TGTGCCAGCAGTTACGCGGAGGGGACTGAAGCTTTCTTT.

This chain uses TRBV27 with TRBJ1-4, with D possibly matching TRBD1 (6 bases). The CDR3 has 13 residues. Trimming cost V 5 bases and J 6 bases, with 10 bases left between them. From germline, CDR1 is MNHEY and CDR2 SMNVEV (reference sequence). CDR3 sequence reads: CASSQQGDEKLFF. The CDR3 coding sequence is TGTGCCAGCAGTCAACAGGGAGATGAAAAACTGTTTTTT.

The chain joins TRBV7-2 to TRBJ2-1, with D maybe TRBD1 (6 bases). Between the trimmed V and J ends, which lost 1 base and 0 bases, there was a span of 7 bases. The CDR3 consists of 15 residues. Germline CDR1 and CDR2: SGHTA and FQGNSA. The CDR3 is CASSLDRDSYNEQFF. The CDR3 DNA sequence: TGTGCCAGCAGCTTAGACAGGGACTCCTACAATGAGCAGTTCTTC.

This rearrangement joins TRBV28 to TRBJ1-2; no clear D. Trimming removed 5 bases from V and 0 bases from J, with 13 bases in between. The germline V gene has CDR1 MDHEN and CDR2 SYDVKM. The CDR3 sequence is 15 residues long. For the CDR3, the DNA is TGTGCCAGCAGTGCTACCCAGAGAGCTAACTATGGCTACACCTTC. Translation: CASSATQRANYGYTF.

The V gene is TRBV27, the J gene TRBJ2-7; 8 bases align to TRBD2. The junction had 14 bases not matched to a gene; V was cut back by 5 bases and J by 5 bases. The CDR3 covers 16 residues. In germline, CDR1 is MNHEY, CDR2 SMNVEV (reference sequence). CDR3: CASSLTPRLASNEQYF. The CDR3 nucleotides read TGTGCCAGCAGTCTCACCCCGCGACTAGCGAGCAACGAGCAGTACTTC.

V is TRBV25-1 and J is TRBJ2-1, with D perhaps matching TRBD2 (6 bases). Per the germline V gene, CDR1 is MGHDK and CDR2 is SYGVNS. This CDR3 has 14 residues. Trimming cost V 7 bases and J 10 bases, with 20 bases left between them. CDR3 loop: CASTRRGGEGEQFF. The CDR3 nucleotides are TGTGCCAGCACGAGGCGGGGAGGCGAAGGGGAGCAGTTCTTC.

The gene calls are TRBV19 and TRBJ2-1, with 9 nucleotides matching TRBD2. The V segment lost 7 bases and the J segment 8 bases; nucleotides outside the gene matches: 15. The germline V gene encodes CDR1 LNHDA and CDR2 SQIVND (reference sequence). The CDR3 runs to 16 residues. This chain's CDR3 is CASTPRGSGSVDEQFF. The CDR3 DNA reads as TGTGCCAGTACCCCACGGGGTAGCGGGAGTGTCGATGAGCAGTTCTTC.

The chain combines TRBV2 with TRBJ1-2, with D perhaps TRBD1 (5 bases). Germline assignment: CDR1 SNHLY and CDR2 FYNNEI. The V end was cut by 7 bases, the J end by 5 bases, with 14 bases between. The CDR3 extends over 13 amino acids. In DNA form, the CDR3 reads TGTGCCAGCACTAACACCCAGGGATATGGCTACACCTTC. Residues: CASTNTQGYGYTF.

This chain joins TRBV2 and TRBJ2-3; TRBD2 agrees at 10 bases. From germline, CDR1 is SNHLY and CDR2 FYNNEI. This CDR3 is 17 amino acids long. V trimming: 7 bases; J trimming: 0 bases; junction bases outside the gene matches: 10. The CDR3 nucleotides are TGTGCCAGCACTAACTGGACTAGCGGAGAAAGCACAGATACGCAGTATTTT. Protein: CASTNWTSGESTDTQYF. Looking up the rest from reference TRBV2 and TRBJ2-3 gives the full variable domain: EPEVTQTPSHQVTQMGQEVILRCVPISNHLYFYWYRQILGQKVEFLVSFYNNEISEKSEIFDDQFSVERPDGSNFTLKIRSTKLEDSAMYFCASTNWTSGESTDTQYFGPGTRLTVL.

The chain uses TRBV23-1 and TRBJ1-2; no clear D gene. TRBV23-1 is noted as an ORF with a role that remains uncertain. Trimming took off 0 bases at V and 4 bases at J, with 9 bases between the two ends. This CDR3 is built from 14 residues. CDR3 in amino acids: CASSQSGPLYGYTF. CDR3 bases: TGCGCCAGCAGTCAATCAGGCCCGCTCTATGGCTACACCTTC.

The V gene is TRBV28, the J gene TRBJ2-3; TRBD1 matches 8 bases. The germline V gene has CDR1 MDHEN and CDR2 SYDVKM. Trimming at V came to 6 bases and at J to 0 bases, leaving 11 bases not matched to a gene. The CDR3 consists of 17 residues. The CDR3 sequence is CASSVLQGAGSTDTQYF. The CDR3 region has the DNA TGTGCCAGCAGCGTGCTCCAGGGGGCTGGAAGCACAGATACGCAGTATTTT.

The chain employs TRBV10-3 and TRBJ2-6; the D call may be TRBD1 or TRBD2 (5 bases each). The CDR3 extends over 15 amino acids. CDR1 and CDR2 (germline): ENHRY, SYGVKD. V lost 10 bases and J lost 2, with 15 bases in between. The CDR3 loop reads CATHWGSTGANVLTF. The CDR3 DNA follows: TGTGCCACTCACTGGGGGAGCACTGGGGCCAACGTCCTGACTTTC.

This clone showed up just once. The CDR3 is CASSQAAPGSSGRDTQYF. The CDR3 DNA is TGCGCCAGCAGCCAAGCCGCCCCTGGTAGCTCAGGTAGGGATACGCAGTATTTT. The rearrangement links TRBV4-1 to TRBJ2-3; D gene unclear. Germline assignment: CDR1 MGHRA and CDR2 YSYEKL. The V and J ends lost 1 base and 6 bases respectively, with 23 bases between them. CDR3 length equals 18 residues.

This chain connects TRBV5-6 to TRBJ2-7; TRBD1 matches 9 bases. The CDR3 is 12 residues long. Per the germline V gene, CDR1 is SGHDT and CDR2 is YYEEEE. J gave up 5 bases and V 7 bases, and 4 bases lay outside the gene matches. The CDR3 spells CASGGQGNEQYF. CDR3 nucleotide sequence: TGTGCCAGCGGGGGACAGGGAAACGAGCAGTACTTC.

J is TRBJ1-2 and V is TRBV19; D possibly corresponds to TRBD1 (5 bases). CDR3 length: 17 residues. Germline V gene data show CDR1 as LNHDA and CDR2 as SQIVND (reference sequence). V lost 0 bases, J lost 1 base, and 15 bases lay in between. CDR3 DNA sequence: TGTGCCAGTAGTATAGACCCAGCCCTGACAGATAACTATGGCTACACCTTC. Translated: CASSIDPALTDNYGYTF.

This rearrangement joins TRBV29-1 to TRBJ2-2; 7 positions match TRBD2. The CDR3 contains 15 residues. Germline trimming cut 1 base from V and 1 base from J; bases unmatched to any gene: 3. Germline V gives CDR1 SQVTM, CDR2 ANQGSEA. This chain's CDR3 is CSVEGGGVNTGELFF. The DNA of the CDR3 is TGCAGCGTTGAAGGCGGGGGAGTGAACACCGGGGAGCTGTTTTTT.

The CDR3 DNA is TGTGCCAGCAGTCCTAGGGACTTCCCGAATCAGCCCCAGCATTTT. It yields the protein CASSPRDFPNQPQHF. The V call is TRBV28, the J call TRBJ1-5, with a weak D call TRBD1 (5 bases). Trimming left V 5 bases short and J 4 bases short, with 15 bases between. This CDR3 spans 15 amino acids. The V gene's germline CDR1 is MDHEN and CDR2 SYDVKM.